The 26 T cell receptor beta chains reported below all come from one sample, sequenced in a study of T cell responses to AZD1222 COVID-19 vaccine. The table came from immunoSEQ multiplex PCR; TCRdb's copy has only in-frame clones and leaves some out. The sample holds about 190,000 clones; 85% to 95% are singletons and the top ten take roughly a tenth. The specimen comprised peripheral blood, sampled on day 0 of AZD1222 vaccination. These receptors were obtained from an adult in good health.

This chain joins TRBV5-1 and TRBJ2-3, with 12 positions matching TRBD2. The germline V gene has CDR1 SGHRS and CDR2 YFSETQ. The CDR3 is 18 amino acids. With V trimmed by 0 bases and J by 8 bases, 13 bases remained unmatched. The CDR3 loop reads CASSLAATGTSGPSTQYF. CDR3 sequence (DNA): TGCGCCAGCAGCTTGGCAGCTACCGGGACTAGCGGGCCTAGTACGCAGTATTTT.

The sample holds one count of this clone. DNA of the CDR3: TGTGCCAGCAGCGTAGAGCCTCGAGTGAACACTGAAGCTTTCTTT. Protein product: CASSVEPRVNTEAFF. This chain links TRBV9 with TRBJ1-1; D is unclear. Germline CDR1 and CDR2: SGDLS and YYNGEE. This CDR3 is built from 15 residues. Trimming stripped 0 bases from V and 0 bases from J, with 9 bases between.

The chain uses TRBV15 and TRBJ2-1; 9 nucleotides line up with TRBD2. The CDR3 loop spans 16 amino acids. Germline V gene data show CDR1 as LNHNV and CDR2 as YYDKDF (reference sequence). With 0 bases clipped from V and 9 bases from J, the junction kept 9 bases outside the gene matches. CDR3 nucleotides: TGTGCCACCAGCAGAGATGGGGTAGCGGGAGCAGGTGAGCAGTTCTTC. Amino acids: CATSRDGVAGAGEQFF.

Here the CDR3 reads CATSDWGGRQADTQYF. The CDR3 DNA reads TGTGCCACCAGTGATTGGGGCGGGAGGCAGGCAGATACGCAGTATTTT. The chain links TRBV24-1 to TRBJ2-3, with 8 bases aligning to TRBD2. CDR1 is KGHDR, CDR2 SFDVKD, per germline. CDR3 size: 16 residues. The J segment lost 4 bases and the V segment lost 2 bases, leaving 7 bases of the junction unmatched.

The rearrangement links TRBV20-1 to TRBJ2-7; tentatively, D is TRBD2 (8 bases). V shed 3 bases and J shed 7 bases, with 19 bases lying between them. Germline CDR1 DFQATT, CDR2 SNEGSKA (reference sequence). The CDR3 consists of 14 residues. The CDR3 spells CSASPLAEGAEQYF. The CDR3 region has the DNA TGCAGTGCTAGTCCACTAGCGGAGGGGGCAGAGCAGTACTTC.

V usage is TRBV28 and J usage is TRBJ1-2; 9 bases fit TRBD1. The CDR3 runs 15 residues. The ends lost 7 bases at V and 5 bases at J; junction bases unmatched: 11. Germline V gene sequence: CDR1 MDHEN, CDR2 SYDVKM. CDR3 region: CASIPRTGTGYGYTF. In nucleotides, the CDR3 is TGTGCCAGCATTCCAAGGACAGGGACAGGGTATGGCTACACCTTC.

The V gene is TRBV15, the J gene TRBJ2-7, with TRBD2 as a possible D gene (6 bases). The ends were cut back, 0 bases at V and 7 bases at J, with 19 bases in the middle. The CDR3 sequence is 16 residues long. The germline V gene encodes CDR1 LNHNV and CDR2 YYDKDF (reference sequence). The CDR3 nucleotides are TGTGCCACCAGCAGAGATCACCCCCTGGGGGGTAGGGAGCAGTACTTC. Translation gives CATSRDHPLGGREQYF.

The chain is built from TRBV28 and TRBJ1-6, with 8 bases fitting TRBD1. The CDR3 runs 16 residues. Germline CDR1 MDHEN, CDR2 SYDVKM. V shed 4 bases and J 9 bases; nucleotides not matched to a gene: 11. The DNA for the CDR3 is TGTGCCAGCAGTTCACTCGCAGGGGGCTACGGTTCACCCCTCCACTTT. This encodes CASSSLAGGYGSPLHF.

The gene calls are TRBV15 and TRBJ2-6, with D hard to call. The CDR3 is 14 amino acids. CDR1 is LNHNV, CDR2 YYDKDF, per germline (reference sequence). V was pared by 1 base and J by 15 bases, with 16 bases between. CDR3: CATSRARSTVDLTF. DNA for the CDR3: TGTGCCACCAGCAGAGCCCGCAGTACCGTTGACCTGACTTTC. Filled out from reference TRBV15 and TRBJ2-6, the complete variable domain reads DAMVIQNPRYQVTQFGKPVTLSCSQTLNHNVMYWYQQKSSQAPKLLFHYYDKDFNNEADTPDNFQSRRPNTSFCFLDIRSPGLGDTAMYLCATSRARSTVDLTFGAGSRLTVL.

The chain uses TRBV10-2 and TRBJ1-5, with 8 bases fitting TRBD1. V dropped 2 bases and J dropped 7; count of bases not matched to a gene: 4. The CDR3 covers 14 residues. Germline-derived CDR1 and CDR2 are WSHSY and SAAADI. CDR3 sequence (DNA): TGCGCCAGCAGTGAGACAGGGGGAGAGCAGCCCCAGCATTTT. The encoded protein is CASSETGGEQPQHF.

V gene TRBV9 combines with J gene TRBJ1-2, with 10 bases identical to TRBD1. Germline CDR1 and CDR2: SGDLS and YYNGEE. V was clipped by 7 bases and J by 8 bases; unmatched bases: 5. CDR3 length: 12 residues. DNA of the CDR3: TGTGCCAGCCACACGACAGGGGGCGGCTACACCTTC. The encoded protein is CASHTTGGGYTF.

In DNA, the CDR3 is TGTGCCAGCAGCCCAAGGGGGCGCTACGAGCAGTACTTC. This encodes CASSPRGRYEQYF. V is TRBV5-6 and J is TRBJ2-7; 7 positions agree with TRBD1. The CDR3 consists of 13 residues. Trimming removed 4 bases from V and 3 bases from J; junction bases left unmatched: 4. CDR1 is SGHDT and CDR2 is YYEEEE in the germline V gene. Complete variable domain (other parts from reference TRBV5-6 and TRBJ2-7): DAGVTQSPTHLIKTRGQQVTLRCSPKSGHDTVSWYQQALGQGPQFIFQYYEEEERQRGNFPDRFSGHQFPNYSSELNVNALLLGDSALYLCASSPRGRYEQYFGPGTRLTVT.

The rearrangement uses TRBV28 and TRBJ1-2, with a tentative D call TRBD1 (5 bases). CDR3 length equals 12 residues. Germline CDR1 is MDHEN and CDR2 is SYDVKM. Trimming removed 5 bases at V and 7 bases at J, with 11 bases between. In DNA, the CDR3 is TGTGCCAGCAGTGGGGGGATGGGTGGCTACACCTTC. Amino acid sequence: CASSGGMGGYTF.

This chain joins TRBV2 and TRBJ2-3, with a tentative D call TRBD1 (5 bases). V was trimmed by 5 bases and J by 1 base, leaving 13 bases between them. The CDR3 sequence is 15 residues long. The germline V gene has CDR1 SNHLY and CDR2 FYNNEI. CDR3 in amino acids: CASSPLTARTDTQYF. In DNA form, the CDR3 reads TGTGCCAGCAGTCCACTGACAGCCCGCACAGATACGCAGTATTTT.

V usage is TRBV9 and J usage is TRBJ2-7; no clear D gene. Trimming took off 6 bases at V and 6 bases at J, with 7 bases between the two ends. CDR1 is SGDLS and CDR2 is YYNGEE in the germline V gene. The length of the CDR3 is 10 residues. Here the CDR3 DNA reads TGTGCCAGCATAGGGTCCGAGCAGTACTTC. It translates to CASIGSEQYF.

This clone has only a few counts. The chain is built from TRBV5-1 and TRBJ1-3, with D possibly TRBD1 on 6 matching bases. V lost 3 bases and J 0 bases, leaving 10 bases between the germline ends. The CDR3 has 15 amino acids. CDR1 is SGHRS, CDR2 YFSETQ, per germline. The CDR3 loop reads CASSSTGNSGNTIYF. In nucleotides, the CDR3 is TGCGCCAGCAGCTCAACAGGGAACTCTGGAAACACCATATATTTT.

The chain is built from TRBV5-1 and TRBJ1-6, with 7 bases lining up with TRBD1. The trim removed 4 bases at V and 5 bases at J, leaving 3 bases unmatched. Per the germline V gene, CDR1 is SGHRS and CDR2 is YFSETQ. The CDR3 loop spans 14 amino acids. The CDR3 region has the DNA TGCGCCAGCAGCCTAGGGACAGATAATTCACCCCTCCACTTT. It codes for CASSLGTDNSPLHF. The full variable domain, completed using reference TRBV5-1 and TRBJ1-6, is KAGVTQTPRYLIKTRGQQVTLSCSPISGHRSVSWYQQTPGQGLQFLFEYFSETQRNKGNFPGRFSGRQFSNSRSEMNVSTLELGDSALYLCASSLGTDNSPLHFGNGTRLTVT.

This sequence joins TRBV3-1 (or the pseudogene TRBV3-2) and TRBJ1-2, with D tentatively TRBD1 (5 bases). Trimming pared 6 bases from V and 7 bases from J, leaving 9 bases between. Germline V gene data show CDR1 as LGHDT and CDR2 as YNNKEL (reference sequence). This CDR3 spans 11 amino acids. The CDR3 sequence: CASSPGVGYTF. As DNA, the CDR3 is TGTGCCAGCAGTCCGGGGGTTGGCTACACCTTC.

The CDR3 reads CASSVPSTDTQYF. The CDR3 DNA sequence: TGTGCCAGTAGTGTCCCTAGCACAGATACGCAGTATTTT. The gene calls are TRBV19 and TRBJ2-3; no clear D. In germline, CDR1 is LNHDA, CDR2 SQIVND (reference sequence). V was trimmed by 5 bases and J by 0 bases, leaving 6 bases between them. There are 13 residues in the CDR3.

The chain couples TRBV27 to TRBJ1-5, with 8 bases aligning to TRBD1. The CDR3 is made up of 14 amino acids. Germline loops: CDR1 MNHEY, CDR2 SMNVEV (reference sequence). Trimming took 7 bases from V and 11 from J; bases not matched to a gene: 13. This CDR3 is CASTPGTGYETQHF. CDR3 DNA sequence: TGTGCCAGCACTCCCGGGACAGGATATGAGACCCAGCATTTT.

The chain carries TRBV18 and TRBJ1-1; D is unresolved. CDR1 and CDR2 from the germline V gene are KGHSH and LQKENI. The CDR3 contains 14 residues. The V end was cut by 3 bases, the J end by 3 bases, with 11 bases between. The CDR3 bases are TGTGCCAGCTCACCCACGGTAATGGACACTGAAGCTTTCTTT. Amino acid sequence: CASSPTVMDTEAFF.

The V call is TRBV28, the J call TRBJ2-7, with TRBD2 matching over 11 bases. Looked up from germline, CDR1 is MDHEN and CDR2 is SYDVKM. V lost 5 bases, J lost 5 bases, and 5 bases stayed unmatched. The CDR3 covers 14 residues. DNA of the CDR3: TGTGCCAGCAGTCTTAGCGGGAGGGCCCACGAGCAGTACTTC. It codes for CASSLSGRAHEQYF.

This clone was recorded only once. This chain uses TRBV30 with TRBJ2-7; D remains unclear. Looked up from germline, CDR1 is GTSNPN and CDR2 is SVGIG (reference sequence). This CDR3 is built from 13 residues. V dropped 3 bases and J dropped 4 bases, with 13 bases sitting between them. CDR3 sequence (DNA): TGTGCCTGGAGGCTTCCCGGTGGGTACGAGCAGTACTTC. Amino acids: CAWRLPGGYEQYF.

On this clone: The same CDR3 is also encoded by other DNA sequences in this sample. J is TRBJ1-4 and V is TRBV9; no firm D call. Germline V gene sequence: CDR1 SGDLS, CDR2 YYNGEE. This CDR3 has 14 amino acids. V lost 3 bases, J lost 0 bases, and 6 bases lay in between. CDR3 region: CASSGVATNEKLFF. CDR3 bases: TGTGCCAGCAGCGGTGTAGCAACTAATGAAAAACTGTTTTTT. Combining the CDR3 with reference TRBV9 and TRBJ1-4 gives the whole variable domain DSGVTQTPKHLITATGQRVTLRCSPRSGDLSVYWYQQSLDQGLQFLIQYYNGEERAKGNILERFSAQQFPDLHSELNLSSLELGDSALYFCASSGVATNEKLFFGSGTQLSVL.

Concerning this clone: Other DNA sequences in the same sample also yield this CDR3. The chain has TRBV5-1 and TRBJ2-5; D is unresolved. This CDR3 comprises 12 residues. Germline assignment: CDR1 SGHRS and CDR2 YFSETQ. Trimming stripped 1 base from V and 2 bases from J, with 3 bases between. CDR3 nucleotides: TGCGCCAGCAGCTTGCCGCAAGAGACCCAGTACTTC. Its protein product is CASSLPQETQYF.

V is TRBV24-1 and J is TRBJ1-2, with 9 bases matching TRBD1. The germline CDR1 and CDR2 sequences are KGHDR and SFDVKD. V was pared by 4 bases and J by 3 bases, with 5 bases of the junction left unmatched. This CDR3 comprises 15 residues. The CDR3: CATSEADRGDYGYTF. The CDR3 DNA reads TGTGCCACCAGTGAGGCGGACAGGGGAGACTATGGCTACACCTTC.